What follows are 11 T cell receptor beta chains derived from one specimen sequenced in a study of cytomegalovirus exposure and HLA in healthy donors listed by TCRdb under 2017. The receptor library was made with the immunoSEQ multiplex PCR assay. A mixture of 60 forward primers for TCR Vbeta segments and 13 reverse primers for TCR Jbeta segments was used in the multiplex PCR. What TCRdb holds here is the immuneACCESS table cut down to in-frame rearrangements. Part of the clones is not present; checked against another copy, under half of the missing clones reflect an unresolved V gene, and the others are unexplained. Across this sample there are 160,000 or so clones, with around 80% seen only once. The biggest ten clones account for approximately 2.3% of the sample. The sequencing sample was made of PBMCs. The receptors derive from a man aged 40-55 years in good health and CMV-seronegative.

The chain has TRBV30 and TRBJ1-3; 9 bases line up with TRBD1. The CDR3 consists of 16 residues. V lost 4 bases to trimming and J lost 4 bases; unmatched junction nucleotides: 11. Germline loops: CDR1 GTSNPN, CDR2 SVGIG (reference sequence). CDR3 amino acids: CAWTTTGTGSGNTIYF. CDR3 DNA sequence: TGTGCCTGGACAACTACCGGGACAGGGTCGGGAAACACCATATATTTT. The variable domain in full, with the rest retrieved from reference TRBV30 and TRBJ1-3, is SQTIHQWPATLVQPVGSPLSLECTVEGTSNPNLYWYRQAAGRGLQLLFYSVGIGQISSEVPQNLSASRPQDRQFILSSKKLLLSDSGFYLCAWTTTGTGSGNTIYFGEGSWLTVV.

The chain combines TRBV5-4 with TRBJ2-1; 8 nucleotides agree with TRBD2. Trimming at V came to 3 bases and at J to 5 bases, leaving 4 bases not matched to a gene. The CDR3 consists of 14 residues. Germline lookup yields CDR1 SGHNT and CDR2 YYREEE (reference sequence). CDR3 loop: CASSSGGLNNEQFF. Here the CDR3 DNA reads TGTGCCAGCAGCTCGGGAGGGCTCAACAATGAGCAGTTCTTC.

The chain joins TRBV18 to TRBJ2-7, with a possible D match to TRBD2 (6 bases). The CDR3 has 13 amino acids. Trimming removed 3 bases at V and 6 bases at J, with 12 bases between. Germline V gene sequence: CDR1 KGHSH, CDR2 LQKENI. The CDR3 spells CASSPGLSPEQYF. The CDR3 region has the DNA TGTGCCAGCTCACCGGGACTCTCGCCCGAGCAGTACTTC.

The chain recombines TRBV5-1 with TRBJ1-5; 8 nucleotides line up with TRBD1. There are 15 residues in the CDR3. Germline V CDR1 and CDR2: SGHRS, YFSETQ. The V gene end was trimmed by 4 bases and the J gene end by 0 bases; junction bases not matched to a gene: 3. CDR3 sequence reads: CASSLTGDSNQPQHF. The CDR3 nucleotides are TGCGCCAGCAGCCTGACAGGGGATAGCAATCAGCCCCAGCATTTT.

The V and J genes are TRBV6-1 and TRBJ2-5, with D tentatively TRBD1 (6 bases). The CDR3 has 16 amino acids. Per the germline V gene, CDR1 is MNHNS and CDR2 is SASEGT. The V and J ends lost 4 bases and 2 bases respectively, with 17 bases between them. The DNA for the CDR3 is TGTGCCAGCAGTGGATCGATACAGGGTCCTCAAGAGACCCAGTACTTC. Protein sequence: CASSGSIQGPQETQYF.

In regard to this clone: The sample contains more than one DNA sequence encoding this CDR3. This sequence joins TRBV29-1 and TRBJ2-5; 9 nucleotides match TRBD1. The J segment lost 1 base and the V segment lost 6 bases, leaving 0 bases of the junction unmatched. Germline V gene sequence: CDR1 SQVTM, CDR2 ANQGSEA. This CDR3 has 12 amino acids. In DNA form, the CDR3 reads TGCAGCGTGGACAGGGGCCAAGAGACCCAGTACTTC. Protein product: CSVDRGQETQYF.

This chain joins TRBV5-8 and TRBJ2-5; perhaps TRBD2 as D (6 bases). V was cut by 0 bases and J by 5 bases, with 8 bases left in between. Germline CDR1 SGHTS, CDR2 YDEGEE. The CDR3 consists of 13 residues. The CDR3 protein is CASSLVGGETQYF. The CDR3 region has the DNA TGTGCCAGCAGCTTGGTTGGGGGGGAGACCCAGTACTTC.

J is TRBJ2-1 and V is TRBV7-2; maybe TRBD2 (5 bases). With 1 base removed from V and 12 bases from J, the gap between germline ends came to 13 bases. CDR3 size: 13 residues. Germline CDR1 SGHTA, CDR2 FQGNSA. CDR3 nucleotide sequence: TGTGCCAGCAGCTTAGAGAGGCGGGTAGTGCAGTTCTTC. It codes for CASSLERRVVQFF.

Only a few counts were recorded for this clone. CDR3 nucleotides: TGTGCCACCAGCAGAGGGGACAGGGACAGTTCACCCCTCCACTTT. Its protein product is CATSRGDRDSSPLHF. This chain connects TRBV15 to TRBJ1-6; 9 positions match TRBD1. The trim removed 1 base at V and 9 bases at J, leaving 4 bases unmatched. This CDR3 is built from 15 residues. CDR1 is LNHNV and CDR2 is YYDKDF in the germline V gene (reference sequence). Complete variable domain (other parts from reference TRBV15 and TRBJ1-6): DAMVIQNPRYQVTQFGKPVTLSCSQTLNHNVMYWYQQKSSQAPKLLFHYYDKDFNNEADTPDNFQSRRPNTSFCFLDIRSPGLGDTAMYLCATSRGDRDSSPLHFGNGTRLTVT.

This clone showed up just once. The CDR3 DNA follows: TGTGCCAGCAGCCCAACTGGCAATGAGCAGTTCTTC. Translation gives CASSPTGNEQFF. The V call is TRBV7-8, the J call TRBJ2-1; D gene ambiguous. V was cut by 5 bases and J by 6 bases, with 8 bases left in between. The CDR3 runs 12 residues. Looked up from germline, CDR1 is SGHVS and CDR2 is FQNEAQ.

The chain employs TRBV19 and TRBJ1-1, with a weak D call TRBD1 (6 bases). V was clipped by 3 bases and J by 6 bases, with 14 bases between them. This CDR3 is 14 amino acids long. Looked up from germline, CDR1 is LNHDA and CDR2 is SQIVND (reference sequence). CDR3 nucleotide sequence: TGTGCCAGTAGTATCCCCCAGGGGTGGGCTGAAGCTTTCTTT. Translation gives CASSIPQGWAEAFF.